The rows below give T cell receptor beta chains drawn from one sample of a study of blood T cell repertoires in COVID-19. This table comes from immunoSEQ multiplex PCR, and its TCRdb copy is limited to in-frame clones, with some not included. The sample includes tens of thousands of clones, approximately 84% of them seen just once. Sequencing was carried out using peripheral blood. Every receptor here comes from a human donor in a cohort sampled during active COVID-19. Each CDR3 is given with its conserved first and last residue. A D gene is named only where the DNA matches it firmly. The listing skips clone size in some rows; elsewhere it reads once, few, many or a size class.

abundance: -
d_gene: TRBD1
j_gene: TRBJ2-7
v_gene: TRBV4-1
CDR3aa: CASSQGTGFEQYF
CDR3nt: TGCGCCAGCAGCCAAGGGACAGGGTTCGAGCAGTACTTC

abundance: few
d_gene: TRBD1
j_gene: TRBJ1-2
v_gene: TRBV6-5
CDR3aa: CASSYSRTGGNYGYTF
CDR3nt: TGTGCCAGCAGTTACTCGCGGACAGGGGGGAACTATGGCTACACCTTC

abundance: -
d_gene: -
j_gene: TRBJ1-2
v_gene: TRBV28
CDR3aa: CAIAGRIYGYTF
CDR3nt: TGTGCCATCGCGGGGCGCATCTATGGCTACACCTTC

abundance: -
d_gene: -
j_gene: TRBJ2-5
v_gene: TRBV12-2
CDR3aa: CASRLDFGTGRETQYF
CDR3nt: TGTGCAAGTCGCTTAGATTTTGGGACAGGGAGAGAGACCCAGTACTTC

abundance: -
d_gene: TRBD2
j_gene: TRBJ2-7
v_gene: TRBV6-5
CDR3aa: CASPGRGIDPYEQYF
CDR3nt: TGTGCCAGTCCTGGGCGGGGGATTGACCCCTACGAGCAGTACTTC

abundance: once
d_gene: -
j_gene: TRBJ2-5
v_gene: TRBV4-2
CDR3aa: CASSGQLAVQETQYF
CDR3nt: TGTGCCAGCAGCGGACAACTAGCAGTACAAGAGACCCAGTACTTC

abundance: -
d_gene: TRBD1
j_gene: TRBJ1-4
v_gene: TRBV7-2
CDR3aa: CASSSSGGLNEKLFF
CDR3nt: TGTGCCAGCAGCTCCTCAGGGGGACTGAATGAAAAACTGTTTTTT

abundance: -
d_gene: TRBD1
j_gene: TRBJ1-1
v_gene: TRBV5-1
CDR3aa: CASRGQGIMNTEAFF
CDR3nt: TGCGCCAGCAGAGGACAGGGGATTATGAACACTGAAGCTTTCTTT

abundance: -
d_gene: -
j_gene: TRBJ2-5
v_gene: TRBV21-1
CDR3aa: CASSKSTVQETQYF
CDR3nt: TGTGCCAGCAGCAAATCGACAGTACAAGAGACCCAGTACTTC

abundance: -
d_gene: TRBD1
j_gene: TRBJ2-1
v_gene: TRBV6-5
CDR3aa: CASRSGTGGNEQFF
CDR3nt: TGTGCCAGCAGATCCGGGACAGGGGGGAATGAGCAGTTCTTC

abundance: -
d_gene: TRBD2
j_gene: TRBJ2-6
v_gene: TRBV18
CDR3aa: CASSQRGGGSGANVLTF
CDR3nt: TGTGCCAGCTCACAACGGGGCGGGGGCTCTGGGGCCAACGTCCTGACTTTC

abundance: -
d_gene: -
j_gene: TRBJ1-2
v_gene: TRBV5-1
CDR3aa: CASRNGPAARAYGYTF
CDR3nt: TGCGCCAGCAGAAACGGACCCGCGGCCAGGGCGTATGGCTACACCTTC

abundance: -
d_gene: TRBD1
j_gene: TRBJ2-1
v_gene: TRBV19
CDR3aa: CASRIHGTGFNEQFF
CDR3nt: TGTGCCAGTAGAATCCACGGGACAGGGTTCAATGAGCAGTTCTTC

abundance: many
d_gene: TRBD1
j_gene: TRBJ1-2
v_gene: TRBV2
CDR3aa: CASSTTGEAYGYTF
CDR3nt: TGTGCCAGCAGCACGACAGGGGAAGCCTATGGCTACACCTTC

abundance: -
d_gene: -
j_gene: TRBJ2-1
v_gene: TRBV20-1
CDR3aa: CSASKGAGYNEQFF
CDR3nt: TGCAGTGCTAGTAAAGGGGCGGGGTACAATGAGCAGTTCTTC

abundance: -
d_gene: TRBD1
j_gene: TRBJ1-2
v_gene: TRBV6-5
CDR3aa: CASSQTQGAIFGYTF
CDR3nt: TGTGCCAGCAGTCAAACACAGGGGGCAATATTTGGCTACACCTTC

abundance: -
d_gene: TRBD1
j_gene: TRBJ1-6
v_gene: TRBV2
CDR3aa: CASSRDSYSPLHF
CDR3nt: TGTGCCAGCAGTCGGGACAGTTATTCACCCCTCCACTTT

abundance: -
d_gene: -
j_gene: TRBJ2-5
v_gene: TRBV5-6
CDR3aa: CASSLARTIWLSGQETQYF
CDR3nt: TGTGCCAGCAGCCTGGCACGGACTATTTGGCTTAGTGGGCAAGAGACCCAGTACTTC

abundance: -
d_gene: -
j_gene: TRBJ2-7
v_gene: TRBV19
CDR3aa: CASSIGGDSYEQYF
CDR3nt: TGTGCCAGTAGTATAGGCGGGGACTCCTACGAGCAGTACTTC

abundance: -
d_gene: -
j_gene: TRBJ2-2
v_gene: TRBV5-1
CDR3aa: CASSLDPDTGELFF
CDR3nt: TGCGCCAGCAGCTTGGATCCAGACACCGGGGAGCTGTTTTTT

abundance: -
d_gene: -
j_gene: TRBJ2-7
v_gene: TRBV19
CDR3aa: CASSSNRGVYEQYF
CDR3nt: TGTGCCAGTAGTAGCAATCGCGGGGTCTACGAGCAGTACTTC

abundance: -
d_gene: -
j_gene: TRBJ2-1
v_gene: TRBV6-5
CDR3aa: CASSSTRRKQFF
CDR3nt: TGTGCCAGCAGCAGTACTCGGAGGAAGCAGTTCTTC

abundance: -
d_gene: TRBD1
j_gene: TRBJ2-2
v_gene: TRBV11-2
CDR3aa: CASREKIRDRYTGELFF
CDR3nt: TGTGCCAGCAGGGAAAAGATTCGGGACAGATACACCGGGGAGCTGTTTTTT

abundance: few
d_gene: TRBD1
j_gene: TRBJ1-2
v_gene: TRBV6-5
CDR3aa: CASRRPGTGPYYTF
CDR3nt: TGTGCCAGCAGACGGCCCGGGACAGGGCCTTACTACACCTTC

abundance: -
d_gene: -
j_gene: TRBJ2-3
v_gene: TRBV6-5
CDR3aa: CASRLASTDTQYF
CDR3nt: TGTGCCAGCAGACTAGCTAGCACAGATACGCAGTATTTT

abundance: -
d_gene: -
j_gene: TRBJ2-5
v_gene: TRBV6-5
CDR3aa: CASGGGGKETQYF
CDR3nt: TGTGCCAGCGGAGGGGGCGGAAAAGAGACCCAGTACTTC

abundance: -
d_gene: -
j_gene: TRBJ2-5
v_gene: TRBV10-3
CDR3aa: CAISEGGSGTQYF
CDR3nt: TGTGCCATCAGTGAGGGAGGGTCGGGGACCCAGTACTTC

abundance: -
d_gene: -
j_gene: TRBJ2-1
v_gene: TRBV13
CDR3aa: CASSPQGIGVNEQFF
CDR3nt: TGTGCCAGCAGCCCGCAGGGGATTGGGGTCAATGAGCAGTTCTTC

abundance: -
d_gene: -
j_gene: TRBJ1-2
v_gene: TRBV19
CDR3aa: CASNSRTLSVNYGYTF
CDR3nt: TGTGCCAGTAACTCCCGGACATTATCGGTCAACTATGGCTACACCTTC

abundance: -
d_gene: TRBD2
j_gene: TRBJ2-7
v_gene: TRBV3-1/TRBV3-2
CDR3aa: CASSQFRSSGVRYEQYF
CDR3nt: TGTGCCAGCAGCCAATTTCGATCTAGCGGGGTCCGCTACGAGCAGTACTTC

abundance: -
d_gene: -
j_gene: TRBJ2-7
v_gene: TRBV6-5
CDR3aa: CASSYKRGYEQYF
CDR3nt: TGTGCCAGCAGTTACAAAAGGGGATACGAGCAGTACTTC

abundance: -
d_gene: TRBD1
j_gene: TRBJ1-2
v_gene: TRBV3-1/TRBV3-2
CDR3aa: CASSRQGAAVGYTF
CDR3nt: TGTGCCAGCAGCAGACAGGGGGCTGCTGTTGGCTACACCTTC

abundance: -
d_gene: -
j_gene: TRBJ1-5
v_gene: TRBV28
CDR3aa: CASSSEYSNQPQHF
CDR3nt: TGTGCCAGCAGTTCAGAATATAGCAATCAGCCCCAGCATTTT

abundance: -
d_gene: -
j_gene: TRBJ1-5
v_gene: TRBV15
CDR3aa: CATSRDDINSNQPQHF
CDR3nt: TGTGCCACCAGCAGAGATGACATCAATAGCAATCAGCCCCAGCATTTT

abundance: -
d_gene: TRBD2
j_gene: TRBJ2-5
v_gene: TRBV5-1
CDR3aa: CASSLTSGGAGTQYF
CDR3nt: TGCGCCAGCAGCCTGACTAGCGGGGGGGCTGGGACCCAGTACTTC

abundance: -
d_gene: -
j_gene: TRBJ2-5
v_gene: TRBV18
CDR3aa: CASSHDRSKKQETQYF
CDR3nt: TGTGCCAGCTCACATGACAGATCTAAAAAGCAAGAGACCCAGTACTTC

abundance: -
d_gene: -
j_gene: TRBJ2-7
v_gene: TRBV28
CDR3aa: CASSFSRGPTYEQYF
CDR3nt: TGTGCCAGCAGTTTCTCGCGGGGGCCTACCTACGAGCAGTACTTC

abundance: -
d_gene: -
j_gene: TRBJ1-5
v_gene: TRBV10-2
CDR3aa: CASKEGEWQPQHF
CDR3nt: TGCGCCAGCAAAGAGGGTGAATGGCAGCCCCAGCATTTT

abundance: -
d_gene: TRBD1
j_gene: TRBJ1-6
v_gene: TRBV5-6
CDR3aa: CASSQRQGGSYNSPLHF
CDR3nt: TGTGCCAGCAGCCAACGACAGGGGGGATCCTATAATTCACCCCTCCACTTT

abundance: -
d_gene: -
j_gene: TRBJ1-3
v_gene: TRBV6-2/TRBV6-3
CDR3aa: CASSGVAPGNTIYF
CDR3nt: TGTGCCAGCAGTGGCGTAGCACCTGGAAACACCATATATTTT

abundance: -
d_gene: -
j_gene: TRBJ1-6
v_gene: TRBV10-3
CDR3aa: CAISETGVHNSPLHF
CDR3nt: TGTGCCATCAGTGAAACGGGGGTTCATAATTCACCCCTCCACTTT

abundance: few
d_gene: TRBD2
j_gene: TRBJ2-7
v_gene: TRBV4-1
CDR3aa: CASSQDRLAGTYEQYF
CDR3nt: TGCGCCAGCAGCCAAGATCGGCTAGCGGGGACCTACGAGCAGTACTTC

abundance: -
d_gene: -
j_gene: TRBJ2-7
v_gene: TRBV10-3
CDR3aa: CAISEVNSYEQYF
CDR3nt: TGTGCCATCAGTGAAGTAAACAGCTACGAGCAGTACTTC

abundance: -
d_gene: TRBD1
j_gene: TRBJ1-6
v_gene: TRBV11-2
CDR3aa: CASSSQGENSPLHF
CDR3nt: TGTGCCAGCAGCTCACAGGGGGAGAATTCACCCCTCCACTTT

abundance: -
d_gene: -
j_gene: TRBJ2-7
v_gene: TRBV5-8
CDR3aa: CASKGTGSYEQYF
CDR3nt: TGTGCCAGCAAGGGCACAGGGTCCTACGAGCAGTACTTC

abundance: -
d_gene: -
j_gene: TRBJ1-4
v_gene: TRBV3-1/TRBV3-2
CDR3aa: CASSQARIGATNEKLFF
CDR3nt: TGTGCCAGCAGCCAAGCCCGGATCGGGGCAACTAATGAAAAACTGTTTTTT

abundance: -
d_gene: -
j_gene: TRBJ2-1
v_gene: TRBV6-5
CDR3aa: CASSSQGSYNEQFF
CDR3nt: TGTGCCAGCAGTTCACAGGGTTCCTACAATGAGCAGTTCTTC